The 30 T cell receptor beta chains given below trace back to one sample, sequenced in a study of T-cell reconstitution after alpha-beta-depleted transplantation in children. Researchers prepared the TCRbeta library using unique molecular identifiers, the study reports. From the PCR reads, TCRdb called clonotypes with MiXCR, one entry per CDR3 protein. The table records 100,000 or so distinct CDR3 sequences, less than 20% of them present only once. The input for sequencing was PBMCs, mostly from graft donor cells, taken 180 days after TCRalphabeta/CD19-depleted stem cell transplant. Every receptor here comes from a male patient aged 2 to 10 who had a stem cell transplant for acute lymphoblastic leukemia, so the T cells may come from the graft donor.

This clonotype was recorded many times. This chain connects TRBV20-1 to TRBJ2-7; D is possibly TRBD1 or TRBD2 (7 bases each). The V end lost 3 bases, the J end lost 4 bases, and 13 bases lay between the germline ends. Per germline, CDR1 DFQATT and CDR2 SNEGSKA (reference sequence). The CDR3 is 13 amino acids. CDR3 sequence: CSARGGGRYEQYF. Written as DNA, the CDR3 is TGCAGTGCTAGGGGAGGGGGCAGGTACGAGCAGTACTTC.

This clonotype was counted at least ten times. The chain is built from TRBV6-1 and TRBJ2-5, with 10 nucleotides matching TRBD2. The CDR3 spans 15 residues. V shed 5 bases, J shed 5 bases, and the junction held 8 bases outside the gene matches. CDR1 is MNHNS, CDR2 SASEGT, per germline. The CDR3 region has the DNA TGTGCCAGCAGTACCCAGCGGGGGGGCCTCGAGACCCAGTACTTC. Translated: CASSTQRGGLETQYF.

This clonotype was seen a few times. The chain joins TRBV2 to TRBJ1-4; D is unresolved. The germline gives CDR1 SNHLY, CDR2 FYNNEI. Between the trimmed V and J ends, which lost 4 bases and 5 bases, there was a span of 8 bases. CDR3 size: 13 residues. The CDR3 DNA reads TGTGCCAGCAGTGGCGGACCCAATGAAAAACTGTTTTTT. This translates into CASSGGPNEKLFF.

This clonotype was counted only a few times. This rearrangement joins TRBV10-2 to TRBJ1-6; a weak D match, TRBD1 (5 bases). The V and J ends lost 3 bases and 2 bases respectively, with 14 bases between them. The CDR3 length is 17 residues. Germline loops: CDR1 WSHSY, CDR2 SAAADI. In DNA form, the CDR3 reads TGCGCCAGCAGTGATGGGGGGTCGCTTCCCTATAATTCACCCCTCCACTTT. This encodes CASSDGGSLPYNSPLHF.

The V call is TRBV13, the J call TRBJ2-5; perhaps TRBD1 as D (5 bases). This CDR3 comprises 15 residues. Germline V CDR1 and CDR2: PRHDT, FYEKMQ (reference sequence). V was shortened by 4 bases and J by 4 bases, with 16 bases between the two germline ends. The CDR3 DNA reads as TGTGCCAGCAGCTACCAGGGCCCGCGGTCAGAGACCCAGTACTTC. As protein: CASSYQGPRSETQYF.

This clonotype showed up just a few times. The J gene is TRBJ1-1, the V gene TRBV7-6, with a possible D match to TRBD1 (6 bases). Germline CDR1 SGHVS, CDR2 FNYEAQ. V shed 5 bases and J shed 3 bases, with 10 bases lying between them. CDR3 length: 13 residues. The CDR3 is CASSPQGYTEAFF. Here the CDR3 DNA reads TGTGCCAGCAGCCCGCAGGGGTACACTGAAGCTTTCTTT.

This chain joins TRBV12-3 or TRBV12-4 and TRBJ1-1; D ambiguous. The CDR3 loop spans 13 amino acids. Trimming took 5 bases from V and 6 from J, leaving 13 bases between them. CDR3 sequence reads: CASSKVGGAEAFF. The CDR3 bases are TGTGCCAGCAGTAAGGTGGGCGGTGCTGAAGCTTTCTTT.

At least ten counts were recorded for this clonotype. J is TRBJ2-3 and V is TRBV11-2, with 12 bases lining up with TRBD2. CDR1 SGHAT and CDR2 FQNNGV come from the germline V gene. Trimming removed 5 bases from V and 3 bases from J; junction bases left unmatched: 6. The CDR3 is 16 residues long. This chain's CDR3 is CASSTWTSGVTDTQYF. The CDR3 DNA reads as TGTGCCAGCAGCACCTGGACTAGCGGGGTGACAGATACGCAGTATTTT.

The J gene is TRBJ2-7, the V gene TRBV5-1, with D hard to call. The germline V gene encodes CDR1 SGHRS and CDR2 YFSETQ. This CDR3 comprises 14 residues. V was pared by 0 bases and J by 0 bases, with 7 bases between. Here the CDR3 reads CASSLAWNSYEQYF. Here the CDR3 DNA reads TGCGCCAGCAGCTTGGCCTGGAACTCCTACGAGCAGTACTTC. Using reference TRBV5-1 and TRBJ2-7 for the parts outside the CDR3, the full variable domain is KAGVTQTPRYLIKTRGQQVTLSCSPISGHRSVSWYQQTPGQGLQFLFEYFSETQRNKGNFPGRFSGRQFSNSRSEMNVSTLELGDSALYLCASSLAWNSYEQYFGPGTRLTVT.

The chain combines TRBV9 with TRBJ2-6, with D perhaps TRBD1 (6 bases). Between the trimmed V and J ends, which lost 3 bases and 0 bases, there was a span of 10 bases. Germline V gene lookup returns CDR1 SGDLS and CDR2 YYNGEE. This CDR3 region has 16 residues. CDR3 sequence (DNA): TGTGCCAGCAGCGCCGGACAGAGCTCTGGGGCCAACGTCCTGACTTTC. It specifies CASSAGQSSGANVLTF.

On this clonotype itself: An end of the junction does not agree with germline; a read error may underlie this. The chain couples TRBV6-2 or TRBV6-3 to TRBJ2-3; 8 bases fit TRBD2. The germline V gene encodes CDR1 MNHEY and CDR2 SVGEGT. The length of the CDR3 is 17 residues. CDR3 coding DNA: TGTGCCAGCAGATACTCGATGTCGGGGGGGCCTGCAGATACGCAGTATTTT. Translating it yields CASRYSMSGGPADTQYF.

This chain connects TRBV6-2 or TRBV6-3 to TRBJ2-7; TRBD2 matches at 9 bases. Germline CDR1 MNHEY, CDR2 SVGEGT. V dropped 7 bases and J dropped 9; count of bases not matched to a gene: 10. The CDR3 has 13 residues. The CDR3 loop is CASIHGPSGAQYF. CDR3 DNA: TGTGCCAGCATCCACGGCCCTAGCGGGGCGCAGTACTTC.

The chain combines TRBV5-5 with TRBJ2-7; TRBD1 might be the D (5 bases). This CDR3 has 16 amino acids. The germline V gene has CDR1 SGHKS and CDR2 YYEKEE (reference sequence). V was pared by 4 bases and J by 3 bases, with 20 bases between. This CDR3 is CASSPVPRQRFYEQYF. The CDR3 region has the DNA TGTGCCAGCAGCCCAGTCCCGAGACAGCGTTTCTACGAGCAGTACTTC.

This clonotype showed up just a few times. The chain links TRBV11-3 to TRBJ2-7, with D perhaps matching TRBD2 (6 bases). The V and J ends lost 4 bases and 3 bases respectively, with 13 bases between them. The CDR3 length is 14 residues. The germline V gene encodes CDR1 SGHNT and CDR2 YENEEA. CDR3 nucleotide sequence: TGTGCCAGCAGCTCGGGGGACGGGCACTACGAGCAGTACTTC. It specifies CASSSGDGHYEQYF.

The chain is built from TRBV7-2 and TRBJ2-1, with 11 bases aligning to TRBD1. The CDR3 is made up of 17 amino acids. J was trimmed by 4 bases and V by 5 bases; bases with no gene match: 10. Germline V CDR1 and CDR2: SGHTA, FQGNSA. This CDR3 reads CASSLAPGQGGYNEQFF. In DNA form, the CDR3 reads TGTGCCAGCAGCCTCGCCCCGGGACAGGGGGGATACAATGAGCAGTTCTTC.

This clonotype was seen once. The CDR3 nucleotides are TGTGCCAGCACAGACAGGAGCTCCTACAATGAGCAGTTCTTC. This codes for CASTDRSSYNEQFF. The V and J genes are TRBV6-2 or TRBV6-3 and TRBJ2-1; TRBD1 is a possible D gene (6 bases). V lost 7 bases and J 0 bases, leaving 10 bases between the germline ends. CDR1 and CDR2 from the germline V gene are MNHEY and SVGEGT. CDR3 length: 14 amino acids.

The table lists this clonotype with many counts. The chain joins TRBV7-2 to TRBJ1-5, with D perhaps TRBD1 (6 bases). The germline V and J ends were trimmed by 0 bases and 5 bases, with 14 bases remaining between them. The CDR3 is 16 amino acids. Germline CDR1 SGHTA, CDR2 FQGNSA. In DNA, the CDR3 is TGTGCCAGCAGCTTAGCGCTATCTGGGGGCTATCAGCCCCAGCATTTT. Its protein product is CASSLALSGGYQPQHF.

Turning to this clonotype: Without the conserved terminal phenylalanine or tryptophan, this CDR3 likely stems from a read error. The V call is TRBV6-1, the J call TRBJ1-4, with 7 bases matching TRBD1. The CDR3 extends over 15 amino acids. The germline gives CDR1 MNHNS, CDR2 SASEGT. The trim removed 4 bases at V and 7 bases at J, leaving 9 bases unmatched. CDR3 sequence reads: CASSARQGGAEKLFI. CDR3 DNA sequence: TGTGCCAGCAGTGCGCGACAGGGCGGAGCTGAAAAACTGTTTATT.

This clonotype was detected a few times. The J gene is TRBJ2-3, the V gene TRBV12-3 or TRBV12-4; possibly TRBD2 for D (7 bases). The V and J ends lost 6 bases and 0 bases respectively, with 13 bases between them. The length of the CDR3 is 15 residues. The CDR3 loop reads CASSRGAASTDTQYF. CDR3 coding DNA: TGTGCCAGCAGCCGGGGGGCCGCTAGCACAGATACGCAGTATTTT.

Here the CDR3 reads CASREPGRSNSPLHF. The CDR3 DNA reads TGTGCCAGCAGAGAACCGGGCCGGAGTAATTCACCCCTCCACTTT. This chain uses TRBV3-1 with TRBJ1-6; D is unclear. Trimming cost V 6 bases and J 6 bases, with 15 bases left between them. Germline CDR1 LGHDT, CDR2 YNNKEL (reference sequence). CDR3 size: 15 residues.

This clonotype has only a few counts. The chain links TRBV2 to TRBJ2-1, with TRBD1 identical over 9 bases. Trimming took 9 bases from V and 4 from J; bases not matched to a gene: 16. The CDR3 runs to 17 residues. The germline V gene has CDR1 SNHLY and CDR2 FYNNEI. This chain's CDR3 is CASEGRVQGARYNEQFF. Here the CDR3 DNA reads TGTGCCAGTGAGGGGAGAGTACAGGGGGCGAGGTACAATGAGCAGTTCTTC.

The rearrangement joins TRBV4-3 to TRBJ2-1, with a tentative D call TRBD2 (7 bases). CDR3 length: 16 residues. The V gene's germline CDR1 is LGHNA and CDR2 YSLEER. V gave up 1 base and J gave up 2 bases, with 12 bases separating them. The CDR3 bases are TGCGCCAGCAGCCAAGTGGGGGGGGGGCCCTACAATGAGCAGTTCTTC. As protein: CASSQVGGGPYNEQFF.

The V call is TRBV10-2, the J call TRBJ2-2; 10 bases map to TRBD2. The germline V gene encodes CDR1 WSHSY and CDR2 SAAADI. V lost 2 bases to trimming and J lost 9 bases; unmatched junction nucleotides: 3. This CDR3 spans 14 amino acids. Here the CDR3 DNA reads TGCGCCAGCAGTGAGACTAGCGGGATCTGGGAGCTGTTTTTT. Translating gives CASSETSGIWELFF.

The chain is built from TRBV7-9 and TRBJ2-5, with TRBD1 identical over 12 bases. CDR1 is SEHNR, CDR2 FQNEAQ, per germline (reference sequence). V shed 2 bases and J 4 bases; nucleotides not matched to a gene: 5. This CDR3 contains 16 residues. The CDR3 reads CASSLFGDRGRETQYF. The DNA of the CDR3 is TGTGCCAGCAGCTTATTCGGGGACAGGGGGCGAGAGACCCAGTACTTC.

This clonotype was seen more than once but under ten times. This chain uses TRBV6-2 or TRBV6-3 with TRBJ2-5; maybe TRBD1 (6 bases). CDR3 length equals 14 residues. V lost 5 bases and J lost 6, with 16 bases in between. CDR1 MNHEY and CDR2 SVGEGT come from the germline V gene. The CDR3 spells CASSPPWGPKTQYF. The CDR3 DNA reads TGTGCCAGCAGTCCCCCATGGGGGCCGAAGACCCAGTACTTC.

The chain joins TRBV28 to TRBJ2-1; TRBD1 matches at 9 bases. Germline CDR1 reads MDHEN; CDR2 reads SYDVKM. V gave up 5 bases and J gave up 15 bases; unmatched junction bases: 11. The CDR3 length is 13 residues. CDR3 bases: TGTGCCAGCAGTCCAAGCGTAACAGGGGGCCCGTTCTTC. Amino acid sequence: CASSPSVTGGPFF.

This clonotype was picked up a small number of times. The rearrangement links TRBV11-2 to TRBJ2-5; possibly TRBD1 or TRBD2 for D (5 bases each). The CDR3 is 15 amino acids. From germline, CDR1 is SGHAT and CDR2 FQNNGV. V dropped 5 bases and J dropped 5 bases, with 18 bases sitting between them. CDR3 DNA: TGTGCCAGCAGCAAAGGGACCTCGATCATGGAGACCCAGTACTTC. Translated: CASSKGTSIMETQYF. The full variable domain, in which reference TRBV11-2 and TRBJ2-5 provide the parts outside the CDR3, is EAGVAQSPRYKIIEKRQSVAFWCNPISGHATLYWYQQILGQGPKLLIQFQNNGVVDDSQLPKDRFSAERLKGVDSTLKIQPAKLEDSAVYLCASSKGTSIMETQYFGPGTRLLVL.

There are many counts of this clonotype. This chain joins TRBV5-1 and TRBJ2-1; 9 nucleotides align to TRBD2. Germline loops: CDR1 SGHRS, CDR2 YFSETQ. This CDR3 is built from 17 residues. J lost 0 bases, V lost 1 base, and 5 bases had no gene match. In nucleotides, the CDR3 is TGCGCCAGCAGCTTGCTCCCGACTAGCGGCTCCTACAATGAGCAGTTCTTC. Translating it yields CASSLLPTSGSYNEQFF. The variable domain in full, completed from reference TRBV5-1 and TRBJ2-1, reads KAGVTQTPRYLIKTRGQQVTLSCSPISGHRSVSWYQQTPGQGLQFLFEYFSETQRNKGNFPGRFSGRQFSNSRSEMNVSTLELGDSALYLCASSLLPTSGSYNEQFFGPGTRLTVL.

The sample holds a few counts of this clonotype. The genes are TRBV10-2 and TRBJ2-2; 8 positions agree with TRBD1. Germline V gene sequence: CDR1 WSHSY, CDR2 SAAADI. J gave up 1 base and V 6 bases, and 10 bases lay outside the gene matches. This CDR3 has 17 amino acids. CDR3 nucleotides: TGCGCCAGCAGCAAACACCCCGGGACAGGGAACACCGGGGAGCTGTTTTTT. Translated, it gives CASSKHPGTGNTGELFF.

The gene calls are TRBV30 and TRBJ1-2; D possibly corresponds to TRBD1 (5 bases). Looked up from germline, CDR1 is GTSNPN and CDR2 is SVGIG (reference sequence). This CDR3 is built from 14 residues. The V gene lost 5 bases and the J gene lost 5 bases, with 18 bases spanning the gap. The CDR3 DNA reads as TGTGCCTGGCTCTCCGGGACGCACGCTTATGGCTACACCTTC. It codes for CAWLSGTHAYGYTF.